This entry lists 27 T cell receptor beta chains sequenced from one sample in a study of T cells in Graves' hyperthyroidism and ophthalmopathy. The source material, RNA transcripts, was used to amplify TCR beta CDR3 regions. Primed by the HTBI set, a first-round RT-PCR was run on the TCR CDR3. Via MiXCR, TCRdb re-called the multiplex PCR reads, giving one row per CDR3 protein. This table holds about 530,000 distinct CDR3 sequences, about 15% found once. Sequenced input: blood. All receptors derive from a woman under 30 with Graves' ophthalmopathy.

Only a few counts were recorded for this clonotype. This rearrangement joins TRBV27 to TRBJ2-7; the D gene is possibly TRBD1 (6 bases). Trimming removed 3 bases at V and 2 bases at J, with 8 bases between. Germline V gives CDR1 MNHEY, CDR2 SMNVEV (reference sequence). This CDR3 has 13 amino acids. The CDR3 protein is CASSFNRAYEQYF. Here the CDR3 DNA reads TGTGCCAGCAGTTTCAACAGGGCCTACGAGCAGTACTTC.

This clonotype was seen at least ten times. The chain employs TRBV6-1 and TRBJ2-7, with D uncertain. The CDR3 has 13 amino acids. Germline V lookup: CDR1 MNHNS, CDR2 SASEGT. V lost 4 bases to trimming and J lost 3 bases, with 10 bases between them. The CDR3 DNA sequence: TGTGCCAGCAGTGTGCAGAGTTACTACGAGCAGTACTTC. It encodes CASSVQSYYEQYF.

This clonotype occurred many times. The chain is built from TRBV2 and TRBJ1-5; D possibly corresponds to TRBD1 (5 bases). The CDR3 covers 18 residues. The germline V and J ends were trimmed by 1 base and 5 bases, with 21 bases remaining between them. The germline V gene encodes CDR1 SNHLY and CDR2 FYNNEI. CDR3 protein: CASSEGGAGRAVYQPQHF. DNA for the CDR3: TGTGCCAGCAGTGAAGGTGGGGCAGGGCGCGCCGTTTATCAGCCCCAGCATTTT.

About this clonotype: It may be a read error: a sequence one base away is much more abundant. This chain links TRBV3-1 with TRBJ1-1; the D gene is possibly TRBD1 (5 bases). The CDR3 runs 14 residues. In germline, CDR1 is LGHDT, CDR2 YNNKEL (reference sequence). The CDR3 is CASSHGGINTEALF. CDR3 coding DNA: TGTGCCAGCAGCCACGGGGGGATAAACACTGAAGCTCTCTTT.

To note about this clonotype: This may be a read error: a much more frequent sequence differs by one nucleotide. The chain combines TRBV3-1 with TRBJ2-1; D is possibly TRBD1 (5 bases). Germline CDR1 and CDR2: LGHDT and YNNKEL (reference sequence). This CDR3 has 15 amino acids. The CDR3 nucleotides are TGTGCCAACAGCCAAGGAAAGGGGCCTAACAATGAGCAGTTCTTC. This encodes CANSQGKGPNNEQFF.

This clonotype was observed a handful of times. Given a much more abundant clone one base away, this may be a read error. The V and J genes are TRBV11-2 and TRBJ1-1; tentatively, D is TRBD1 (6 bases). CDR3 size: 15 residues. Germline loops: CDR1 SGHAT, CDR2 FQNNGV. The V end was cut by 1 base, the J end by 4 bases, with 13 bases between. The CDR3 bases are TGTGCCAGCAGCTTAGGGAAGACAGGCATCACTGAAGCTTTCTTT. Translating it yields CASSLGKTGITEAFF.

Ten or more counts support this clonotype. The chain employs TRBV7-9 and TRBJ1-2, with 9 bases lining up with TRBD1. V shed 0 bases and J 4 bases; nucleotides not matched to a gene: 3. The CDR3 totals 15 residues. Per the germline V gene, CDR1 is SEHNR and CDR2 is FQNEAQ (reference sequence). In DNA, the CDR3 is TGTGCCAGCAGCTTAGCAAACAGGGGGCTCTATGGCTACACCTTC. The encoded protein is CASSLANRGLYGYTF.

The V gene is TRBV5-1, the J gene TRBJ2-5, with D tentatively TRBD2 (5 bases). The CDR3 is 19 residues long. Trimming pared 0 bases from V and 4 bases from J, leaving 25 bases between. Germline lookup yields CDR1 SGHRS and CDR2 YFSETQ. The CDR3 region is CASSLASGFRGWVRETQYF. CDR3 nucleotides: TGCGCCAGCAGCTTGGCCTCGGGATTTCGAGGTTGGGTCAGAGAGACCCAGTACTTC.

This clonotype has a count of ten or more. The chain is built from TRBV28 and TRBJ1-2; TRBD1 might be the D (5 bases). The germline CDR1 and CDR2 sequences are MDHEN and SYDVKM. This CDR3 is built from 13 residues. The CDR3 loop is CATVNGANYGYTF. CDR3 nucleotides: TGTGCTACGGTAAACGGGGCGAACTATGGCTACACCTTC.

This clonotype appeared many times. The chain links TRBV6-2 or TRBV6-3 to TRBJ2-3; D remains unclear. The CDR3 consists of 14 residues. Germline V gene sequence: CDR1 MNHEY, CDR2 SVGEGT. V was pared by 2 bases and J by 4 bases, with 10 bases between. The CDR3 here is CASSYDRESDTQYF. CDR3 DNA sequence: TGTGCCAGCAGTTACGACCGAGAGTCAGATACGCAGTATTTT.

Many counts were recorded for this clonotype. The chain is built from TRBV27 and TRBJ2-7; the match to TRBD1 covers 8 bases. The CDR3 length is 15 residues. Per the germline V gene, CDR1 is MNHEY and CDR2 is SMNVEV (reference sequence). The junction had 6 bases not matched to a gene; V was cut back by 4 bases and J by 1 base. The CDR3 reads CASSSGQGWSYEQYF. The CDR3 coding sequence is TGTGCCAGCAGTTCCGGACAGGGTTGGTCCTACGAGCAGTACTTC.

Comments on this clonotype: This may come from a read error, since a much larger clone is one base off. This chain connects TRBV5-4 to TRBJ1-2; the D is unclear. The CDR3 spans 15 residues. Trimming took off 1 base at V and 6 bases at J, with 16 bases between the two ends. Germline assignment: CDR1 SGHNT and CDR2 YYREEE (reference sequence). The CDR3: CASSLLTSPDHGYTF. The CDR3 nucleotides read TGTGCCAGCAGCTTGTTGACCAGCCCGGACCATGGCTACACCTTC.

The chain joins TRBV7-9 to TRBJ2-7; D gene ambiguous. V was pared by 3 bases and J by 5 bases, with 11 bases between. Per germline, CDR1 SEHNR and CDR2 FQNEAQ (reference sequence). This CDR3 has 13 amino acids. CDR3 amino acids: CASSFSQAHEQYF. The CDR3, as DNA: TGTGCCAGCAGCTTCAGCCAGGCCCACGAGCAGTACTTC.

V is TRBV29-1 and J is TRBJ2-5, with TRBD2 identical over 8 bases. This CDR3 has 13 residues. The ends lost 7 bases at V and 2 bases at J; junction bases unmatched: 6. Germline CDR1 and CDR2: SQVTM and ANQGSEA. This CDR3 reads CSGGTRLQETQYF. CDR3 DNA: TGCAGCGGAGGGACTAGGCTACAAGAGACCCAGTACTTC.

The chain has TRBV29-1 and TRBJ1-2, with D hard to call. Germline values: CDR1 SQVTM, CDR2 ANQGSEA. With 3 bases removed from V and 7 bases from J, the gap between germline ends came to 18 bases. The CDR3 contains 14 residues. The CDR3 spells CSVETGLGSGGYTF. The CDR3 DNA sequence: TGCAGCGTTGAGACGGGGTTGGGCTCGGGTGGCTACACCTTC.

This clonotype has more than one count but fewer than ten. The rearrangement joins TRBV7-6 to TRBJ2-3; 15 bases map to TRBD2. Unmatched junction bases numbered 8, after V lost 2 bases and J lost 2 bases. This CDR3 is 19 amino acids long. Germline V CDR1 and CDR2: SGHVS, FNYEAQ. The CDR3 region is CASSLSGLAGGPLTDTQYF. CDR3 nucleotides: TGTGCCAGCAGCTTATCCGGACTAGCGGGAGGGCCTCTCACAGATACGCAGTATTTT. Combining the CDR3 with reference TRBV7-6 and TRBJ2-3 gives the whole variable domain GAGVSQSPRYKVTKRGQDVALRCDPISGHVSLYWYRQALGQGPEFLTYFNYEAQQDKSGLPNDRFSAERPEGSISTLTIQRTEQRDSAMYRCASSLSGLAGGPLTDTQYFGPGTRLTVL.

This clonotype was counted only a few times. This chain uses TRBV6-5 with TRBJ1-2; no firm D call. V gave up 2 bases and J gave up 1 base, with 5 bases separating them. This CDR3 is 13 amino acids long. In germline, CDR1 is MNHEY, CDR2 SVGAGI. In DNA, the CDR3 is TGTGCCAGCAGTTACCCAGATAACTATGGCTACACCTTC. It specifies CASSYPDNYGYTF.

The J gene is TRBJ2-1, the V gene TRBV25-1; D may be TRBD1 (8 bases). Trimming removed 4 bases at V and 9 bases at J, with 22 bases between. The CDR3 runs to 16 residues. CDR1 and CDR2 (germline): MGHDK, SYGVNS. The CDR3 DNA follows: TGTGCCAGCAGTGGGCCACAGGGGGGGCTTCTGGGTGAGCAGTTCTTC. Its protein product is CASSGPQGGLLGEQFF.

Details on this clonotype: It may be a read error: a sequence one base away is much more abundant. The chain combines TRBV5-1 with TRBJ2-3; either TRBD1 or TRBD2 may fit D (5 bases each). The CDR3 consists of 15 residues. From germline, CDR1 is SGHRS and CDR2 YFSETQ. The CDR3 reads CAGSRDGFKGDTQYF. The CDR3 nucleotides read TGCGCCGGCAGCCGGGACGGGTTTAAAGGAGATACGCAGTATTTT.

This clonotype appeared a few times. The chain carries TRBV11-2 and TRBJ1-5, with a tentative D call TRBD1 (6 bases). V was shortened by 9 bases and J by 4 bases, with 25 bases between the two germline ends. The CDR3 covers 17 residues. Germline V CDR1 and CDR2: SGHAT, FQNNGV. The CDR3 sequence is CASSPPGRGRWNQPQHF. As DNA, the CDR3 is TGTGCCAGTAGCCCTCCAGGCAGGGGCCGTTGGAATCAGCCCCAGCATTTT.

In its sample, this clonotype was seen many times. The CDR3 sequence is CASSLGLAGVNEQFF. The CDR3 nucleotides are TGTGCCAGCAGCTTAGGACTAGCGGGAGTGAATGAGCAGTTCTTC. The rearrangement links TRBV11-1 to TRBJ2-1; 12 bases are shared with TRBD2. This CDR3 spans 15 amino acids. Looked up from germline, CDR1 is SGHAT and CDR2 is FQDESV (reference sequence). The V segment lost 1 base and the J segment 7 bases; nucleotides outside the gene matches: 2.

In its sample, this clonotype was seen many times. The chain recombines TRBV7-9 with TRBJ2-5; 8 bases fit TRBD2. Germline V gene sequence: CDR1 SEHNR, CDR2 FQNEAQ (reference sequence). This CDR3 contains 17 residues. Trimming removed 1 base from V and 0 bases from J; junction bases left unmatched: 7. The CDR3 loop is CASSLVGSGSNQETQYF. The CDR3 DNA reads TGTGCCAGCAGCTTAGTGGGCAGCGGGAGTAACCAAGAGACCCAGTACTTC. Based on the CDR3 plus reference TRBV7-9 and TRBJ2-5, the full variable domain is DTGVSQNPRHKITKRGQNVTFRCDPISEHNRLYWYRQTLGQGPEFLTYFQNEAQLEKSRLLSDRFSAERPKGSFSTLEIQRTEQGDSAMYLCASSLVGSGSNQETQYFGPGTRLLVL.

There are many counts of this clonotype. CDR3 DNA sequence: TGTGCCAGCTCGCGCCTGGGGTCAACCGGGGAGCTGTTTTTT. Translating it yields CASSRLGSTGELFF. The chain combines TRBV11-2 with TRBJ2-2; no clear D gene. This CDR3 has 14 residues. Trimming cost V 8 bases and J 5 bases, with 15 bases left between them. Looked up from germline, CDR1 is SGHAT and CDR2 is FQNNGV.

V gene TRBV6-1 combines with J gene TRBJ2-7; D ambiguous. CDR1 MNHNS and CDR2 SASEGT come from the germline V gene. The CDR3 is made up of 12 amino acids. The V and J ends lost 8 bases and 0 bases respectively, with 8 bases between them. The CDR3: CASQTYSYEQYF. In nucleotides, the CDR3 is TGTGCCAGCCAGACGTACTCCTACGAGCAGTACTTC.

The table lists this clonotype with a few counts. This CDR3 reads CASRTSGPSSYEQYF. The CDR3 DNA sequence: TGTGCCAGTAGAACTAGCGGGCCGAGCTCCTACGAGCAGTACTTC. The chain links TRBV19 to TRBJ2-7; TRBD2 aligns across 9 bases. The length of the CDR3 is 15 residues. Trimming at V came to 6 bases and at J to 0 bases, leaving 6 bases not matched to a gene. Germline V gives CDR1 LNHDA, CDR2 SQIVND (reference sequence).

The J gene is TRBJ2-1, the V gene TRBV6-1, with 15 nucleotides matching TRBD2. This CDR3 contains 17 residues. V shed 4 bases and J 8 bases; nucleotides not matched to a gene: 9. Per germline, CDR1 MNHNS and CDR2 SASEGT. The CDR3 coding sequence is TGTGCCAGCAGTGTGTTTGTCGGGACTAGCGGGAGGTATGAGCAGTTCTTC. This sequence encodes CASSVFVGTSGRYEQFF.

As regards this clonotype: A much larger clone lies one base from this, so it may be a read error. CDR3 amino acids: CASSQVESGGVVKNIQYF. DNA for the CDR3: TGTGCCAGCAGCCAAGTCGAAAGCGGGGGAGTCGTCAAAAACATTCAGTACTTC. The chain joins TRBV3-2 to TRBJ2-4; the table assigns TRBD2, which was not confirmed against the DNA. TRBV3-2 is deemed a pseudogene. The CDR3 is made up of 18 amino acids.